This TCR beta chain comes out of a study of blood T cell repertoires in COVID-19 (dated by TCRdb to between 2020 and 2021). In terms of the full investigation: Samples from collaborators originated in the United States, Italy and Spain and spanned both the acute and convalescent phases of COVID-19. Nearly every sample came with metadata listing a de-identified subject ID, COVID-19 status, age in years and sex. The material from the prospective study consisted of cDNA or gDNA derived from T cells, B-cell-depleted T cells, or PBMCs. The samples were drawn from the first 160 participants of the ongoing ImmuneRACE study and from some 1,300 subjects provided by 6 global collaborators. HLA class I and class II types, where available, came from metadata supplied by the sample provider rather than from assay-based typing. Deeply sampled blood TCRbeta repertoires from subjects exposed to, actively infected with, or recovered from COVID-19 were included in the dataset. The repertoires were released in a freely available public database intended as a resource for research on the immune response to SARS-CoV-2. The research as a whole found: How much clinical and demographic metadata was included differed by source and by participant, and the metadata was provided uncurated.

Of note for this clone: Its antigen remains unidentified. Nothing much larger sits one base from this clone, and base qualities are not available. This specimen includes other DNA sequences encoding the same CDR3.

Whole blood was collected in K2EDTA tubes by collaborating institutions according to the institutions' own protocols. For TCRbeta analysis, collaborators shipped samples as frozen whole blood, isolated PBMCs, or DNA extracted from either of those sample types. Trimming accounts for 5 bases at V and 2 bases at J, while the number of junction bases matched to no gene is 2. Per the germline V gene, KGHSH is the CDR1 and LQKENI is the CDR2. Inclusive of the bounding cysteine and phenylalanine, the CDR3 is 13 residues long. Only CDR3 DNA is held: 39 bases, read in frame from base 1. The immunoSEQ Assay, a bias-controlled multiplex PCR, was used to amplify TCRbeta CDR3 regions from genomic DNA. In the authors' own workflow: The number of nucleated cells in each sample was estimated from the amplification of reference gene primers within the assay. To quantify the absolute abundance of each unique TCRbeta CDR3 rearrangement, sequence reads were collapsed and filtered. For each sample, productive Simpson clonality was calculated as the square root of Simpson's diversity index across productive rearrangements. In its TCRdb copy, this immuneACCESS table keeps in-frame sequences only and misses some clones. Where compared with another copy, unresolved V genes explain less than half of these, and the others have no known cause. V, J and clone size were drawn from that table, and D and trimming were deduced from the DNA. This sample lists 200,000 or so clones; 70% to 90% were detected once. 2.1% of the sample lies in the top ten.

The sequence joins TRBV18 to TRBJ2-7; 8 central bases correspond to TRBD1. This TCR came from a man aged 65 to 85 with active or convalescent COVID-19. Sequencing input: peripheral blood. CDR3 sequence: CASSSTGAYEQYF. The nucleotide sequence is TGTGCCAGCTCATCGACAGGGGCCTACGAGCAGTACTTC.